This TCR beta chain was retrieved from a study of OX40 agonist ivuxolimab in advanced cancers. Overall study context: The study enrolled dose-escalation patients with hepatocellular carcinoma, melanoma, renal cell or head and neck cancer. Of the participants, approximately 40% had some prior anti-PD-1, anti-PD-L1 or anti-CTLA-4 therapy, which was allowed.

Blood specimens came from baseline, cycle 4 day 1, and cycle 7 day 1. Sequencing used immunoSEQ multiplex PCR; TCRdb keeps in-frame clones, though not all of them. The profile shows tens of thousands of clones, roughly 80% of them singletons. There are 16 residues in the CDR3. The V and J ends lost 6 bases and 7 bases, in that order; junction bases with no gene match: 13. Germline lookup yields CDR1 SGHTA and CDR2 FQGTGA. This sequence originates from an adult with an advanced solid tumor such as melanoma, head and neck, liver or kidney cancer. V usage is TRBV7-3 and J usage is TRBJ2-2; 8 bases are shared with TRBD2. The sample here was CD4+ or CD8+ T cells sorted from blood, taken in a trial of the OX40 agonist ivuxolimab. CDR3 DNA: TGTGCCAGCAGTAATACCGGGACTAGGGATAGCGGGGAGCTGTTTTTT. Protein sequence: CASSNTGTRDSGELFF.